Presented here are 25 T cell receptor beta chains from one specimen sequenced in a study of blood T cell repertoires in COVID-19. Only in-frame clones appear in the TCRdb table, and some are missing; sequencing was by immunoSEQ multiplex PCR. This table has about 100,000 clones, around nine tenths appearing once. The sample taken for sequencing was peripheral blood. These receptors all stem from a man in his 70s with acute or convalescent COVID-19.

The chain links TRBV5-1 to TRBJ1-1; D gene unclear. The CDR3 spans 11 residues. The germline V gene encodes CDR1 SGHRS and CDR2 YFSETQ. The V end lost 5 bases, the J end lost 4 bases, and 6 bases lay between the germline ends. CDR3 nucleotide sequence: TGCGCCAGCAGACTTGGCACTGAAGCTTTCTTT. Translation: CASRLGTEAFF. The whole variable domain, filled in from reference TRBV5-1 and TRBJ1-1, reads KAGVTQTPRYLIKTRGQQVTLSCSPISGHRSVSWYQQTPGQGLQFLFEYFSETQRNKGNFPGRFSGRQFSNSRSEMNVSTLELGDSALYLCASRLGTEAFFGQGTRLTVV.

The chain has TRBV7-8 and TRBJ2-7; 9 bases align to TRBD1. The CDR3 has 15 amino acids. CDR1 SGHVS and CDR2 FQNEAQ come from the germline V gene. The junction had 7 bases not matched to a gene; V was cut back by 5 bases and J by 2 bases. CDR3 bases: TGTGCCAGCAGCGGGTGGGGACAGGGAACCTACGAGCAGTACTTC. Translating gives CASSGWGQGTYEQYF.

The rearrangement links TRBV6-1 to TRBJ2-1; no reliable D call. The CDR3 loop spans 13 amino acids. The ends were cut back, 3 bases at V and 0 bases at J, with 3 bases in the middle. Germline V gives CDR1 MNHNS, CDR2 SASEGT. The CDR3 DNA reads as TGTGCCAGCAGTGACGGCTCCTACAATGAGCAGTTCTTC. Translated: CASSDGSYNEQFF.

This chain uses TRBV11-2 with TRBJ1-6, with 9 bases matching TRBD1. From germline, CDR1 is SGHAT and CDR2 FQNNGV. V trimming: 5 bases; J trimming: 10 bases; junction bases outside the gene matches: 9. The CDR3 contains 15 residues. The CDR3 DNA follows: TGTGCCAGCAGCCCACCGGGACAGGGAACCTCACCCCTCCACTTT. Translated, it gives CASSPPGQGTSPLHF.

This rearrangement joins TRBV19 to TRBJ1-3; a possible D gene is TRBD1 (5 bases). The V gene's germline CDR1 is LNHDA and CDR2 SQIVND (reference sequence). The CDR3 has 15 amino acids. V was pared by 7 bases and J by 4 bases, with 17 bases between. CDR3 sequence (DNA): TGTGCCAGTATGGGGAGGGTCAAGGGGGGAAACACCATATATTTT. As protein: CASMGRVKGGNTIYF. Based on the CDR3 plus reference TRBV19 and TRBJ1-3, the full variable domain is DGGITQSPKYLFRKEGQNVTLSCEQNLNHDAMYWYRQDPGQGLRLIYYSQIVNDFQKGDIAEGYSVSREKKESFPLTVTSAQKNPTAFYLCASMGRVKGGNTIYFGEGSWLTVV.

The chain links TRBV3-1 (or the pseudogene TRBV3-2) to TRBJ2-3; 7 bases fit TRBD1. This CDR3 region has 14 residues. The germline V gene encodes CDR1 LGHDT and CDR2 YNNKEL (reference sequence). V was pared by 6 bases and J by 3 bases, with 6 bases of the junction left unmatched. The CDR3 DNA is TGTGCCAGCAGTCCGACAGGGACGACAGATACGCAGTATTTT. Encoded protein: CASSPTGTTDTQYF.

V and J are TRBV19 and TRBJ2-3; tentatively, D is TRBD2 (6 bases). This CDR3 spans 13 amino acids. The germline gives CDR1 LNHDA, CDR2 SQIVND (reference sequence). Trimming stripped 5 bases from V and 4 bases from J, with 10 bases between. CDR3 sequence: CASSSPGADTQYF. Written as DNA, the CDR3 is TGTGCCAGTAGTTCCCCGGGGGCAGATACGCAGTATTTT. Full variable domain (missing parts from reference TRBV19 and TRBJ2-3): DGGITQSPKYLFRKEGQNVTLSCEQNLNHDAMYWYRQDPGQGLRLIYYSQIVNDFQKGDIAEGYSVSREKKESFPLTVTSAQKNPTAFYLCASSSPGADTQYFGPGTRLTVL.

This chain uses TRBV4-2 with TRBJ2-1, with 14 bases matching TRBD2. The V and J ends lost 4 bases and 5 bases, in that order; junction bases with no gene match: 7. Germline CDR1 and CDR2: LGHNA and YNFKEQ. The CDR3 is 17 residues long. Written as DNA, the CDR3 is TGTGCCAGCAGCCTCCTACAGACTAGCGGGGGGGACAATGAGCAGTTCTTC. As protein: CASSLLQTSGGDNEQFF.

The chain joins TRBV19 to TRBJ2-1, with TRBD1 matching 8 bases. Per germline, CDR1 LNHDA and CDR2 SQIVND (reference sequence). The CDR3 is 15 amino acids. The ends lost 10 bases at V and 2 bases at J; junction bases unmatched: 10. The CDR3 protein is CATAQGAEPYNEQFF. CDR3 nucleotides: TGTGCCACCGCGCAGGGGGCCGAACCCTACAATGAGCAGTTCTTC.

CDR3 in DNA: TGTGCCAGCAGTGGCAGGGGCAAAGAGGGTAATGAAAAACTGTTTTTT. It yields the protein CASSGRGKEGNEKLFF. This chain joins TRBV2 and TRBJ1-4, with D tentatively TRBD1 (6 bases). The CDR3 sequence is 16 residues long. The germline V gene has CDR1 SNHLY and CDR2 FYNNEI. Trimming cost V 4 bases and J 4 bases, with 16 bases left between them.

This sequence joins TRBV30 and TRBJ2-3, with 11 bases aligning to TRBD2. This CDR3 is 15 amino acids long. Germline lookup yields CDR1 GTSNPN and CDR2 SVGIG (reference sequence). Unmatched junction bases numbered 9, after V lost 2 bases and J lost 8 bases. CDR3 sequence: CAWSLIAGGPGTQYF. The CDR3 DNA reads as TGTGCCTGGAGTCTCATAGCGGGGGGGCCAGGTACGCAGTATTTT.

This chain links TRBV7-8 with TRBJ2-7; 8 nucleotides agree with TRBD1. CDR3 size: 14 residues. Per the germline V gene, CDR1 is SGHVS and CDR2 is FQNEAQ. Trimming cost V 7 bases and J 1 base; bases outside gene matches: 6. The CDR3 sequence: CASTLTGDSYEQYF. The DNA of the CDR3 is TGTGCCAGCACCTTGACAGGGGATTCCTACGAGCAGTACTTC.

The CDR3 bases are TGTGCCTGGGATCGGGACACAAATTTCATGAACACTGAAGCTTTCTTT. It is translated as CAWDRDTNFMNTEAFF. The rearrangement links TRBV30 to TRBJ1-1; TRBD1 is a possible D gene (6 bases). V lost 5 bases to trimming and J lost 0 bases, with 19 bases between them. CDR1 GTSNPN and CDR2 SVGIG come from the germline V gene (reference sequence). The CDR3 sequence is 16 residues long. The full variable domain, rest sourced from reference TRBV30 and TRBJ1-1, is SQTIHQWPATLVQPVGSPLSLECTVEGTSNPNLYWYRQAAGRGLQLLFYSVGIGQISSEVPQNLSASRPQDRQFILSSKKLLLSDSGFYLCAWDRDTNFMNTEAFFGQGTRLTVV.

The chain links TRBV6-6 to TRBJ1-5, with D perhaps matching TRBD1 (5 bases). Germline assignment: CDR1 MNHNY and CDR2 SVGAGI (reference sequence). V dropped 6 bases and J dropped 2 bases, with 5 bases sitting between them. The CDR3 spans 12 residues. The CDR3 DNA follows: TGTGCCAGCAGCAGGGGCAATCAGCCCCAGCATTTT. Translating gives CASSRGNQPQHF.

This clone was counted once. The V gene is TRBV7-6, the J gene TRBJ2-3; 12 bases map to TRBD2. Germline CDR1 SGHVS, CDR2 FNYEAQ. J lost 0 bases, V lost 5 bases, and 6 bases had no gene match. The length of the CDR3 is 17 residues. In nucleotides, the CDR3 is TGTGCCAGCAGCCCCGGACTAGCGGGGTCTAGCACAGATACGCAGTATTTT. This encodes CASSPGLAGSSTDTQYF.

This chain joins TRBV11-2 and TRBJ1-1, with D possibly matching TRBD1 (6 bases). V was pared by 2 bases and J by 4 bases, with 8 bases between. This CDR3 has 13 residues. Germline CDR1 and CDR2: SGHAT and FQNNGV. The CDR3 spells CASSLLGGTEAFF. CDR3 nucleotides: TGTGCCAGCAGCTTACTAGGGGGCACTGAAGCTTTCTTT.

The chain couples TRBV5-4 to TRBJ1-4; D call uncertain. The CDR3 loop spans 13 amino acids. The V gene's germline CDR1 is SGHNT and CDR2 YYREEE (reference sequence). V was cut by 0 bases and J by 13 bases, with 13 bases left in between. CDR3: CASSLGSTSGLFF. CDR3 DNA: TGTGCCAGCAGCTTGGGATCGACTTCCGGACTGTTTTTT. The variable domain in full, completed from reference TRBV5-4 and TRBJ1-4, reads ETGVTQSPTHLIKTRGQQVTLRCSSQSGHNTVSWYQQALGQGPQFIFQYYREEENGRGNFPPRFSGLQFPNYSSELNVNALELDDSALYLCASSLGSTSGLFFGSGTQLSVL.

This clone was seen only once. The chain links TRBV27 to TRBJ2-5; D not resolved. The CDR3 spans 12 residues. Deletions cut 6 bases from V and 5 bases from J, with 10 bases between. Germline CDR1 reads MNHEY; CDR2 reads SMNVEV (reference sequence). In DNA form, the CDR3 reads TGTGCCAGCAGGGGCCCTGGGGAGACCCAGTACTTC. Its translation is CASRGPGETQYF.

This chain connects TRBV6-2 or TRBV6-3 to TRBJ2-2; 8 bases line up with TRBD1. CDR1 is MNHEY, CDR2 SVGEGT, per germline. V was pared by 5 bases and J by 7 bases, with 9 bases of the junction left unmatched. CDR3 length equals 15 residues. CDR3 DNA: TGTGCCAGCAGTACACCGGGACAGGCGATCGGGGAGCTGTTTTTT. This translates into CASSTPGQAIGELFF.

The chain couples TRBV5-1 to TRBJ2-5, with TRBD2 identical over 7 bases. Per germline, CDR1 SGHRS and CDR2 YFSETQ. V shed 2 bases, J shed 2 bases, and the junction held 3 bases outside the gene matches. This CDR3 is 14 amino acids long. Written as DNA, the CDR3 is TGCGCCAGCAGCTTCCGTAGCGGGCAAGAGACCCAGTACTTC. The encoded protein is CASSFRSGQETQYF.

CDR3 sequence reads: CASSRGTGTYEQYF. The CDR3 DNA reads TGTGCCAGCTCACGGGGAACGGGGACCTACGAGCAGTACTTC. The rearrangement joins TRBV18 to TRBJ2-7; the D gene is possibly TRBD2 (5 bases). CDR3 length: 14 residues. V was cut by 4 bases and J by 2 bases, with 12 bases left in between. Germline CDR1 is KGHSH and CDR2 is LQKENI.

CDR3 sequence: CASSRQISGNTIYF. The CDR3 DNA follows: TGTGCCAGCAGTCGACAGATCTCTGGAAACACCATATATTTT. The chain has TRBV6-5 and TRBJ1-3; perhaps TRBD1 as D (5 bases). The CDR3 extends over 14 amino acids. The ends were cut back, 5 bases at V and 0 bases at J, with 8 bases in the middle. Per germline, CDR1 MNHEY and CDR2 SVGAGI.

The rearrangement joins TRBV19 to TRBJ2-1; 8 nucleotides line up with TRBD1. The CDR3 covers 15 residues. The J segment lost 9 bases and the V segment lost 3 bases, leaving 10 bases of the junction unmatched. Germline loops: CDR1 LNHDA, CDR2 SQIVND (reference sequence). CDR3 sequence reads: CASSIRRQGLGEQFF. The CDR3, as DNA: TGTGCCAGTAGTATTAGGAGACAGGGGCTAGGTGAGCAGTTCTTC. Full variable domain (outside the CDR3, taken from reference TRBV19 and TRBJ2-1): DGGITQSPKYLFRKEGQNVTLSCEQNLNHDAMYWYRQDPGQGLRLIYYSQIVNDFQKGDIAEGYSVSREKKESFPLTVTSAQKNPTAFYLCASSIRRQGLGEQFFGPGTRLTVL.

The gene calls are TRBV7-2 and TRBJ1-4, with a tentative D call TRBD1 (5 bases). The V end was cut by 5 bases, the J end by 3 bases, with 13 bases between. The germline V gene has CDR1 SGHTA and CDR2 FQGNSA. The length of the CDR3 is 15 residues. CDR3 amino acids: CASSKILGPNEKLFF. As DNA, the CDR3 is TGTGCCAGCAGCAAAATATTGGGGCCTAATGAAAAACTGTTTTTT. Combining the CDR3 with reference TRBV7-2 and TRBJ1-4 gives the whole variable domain GAGVSQSPSNKVTEKGKDVELRCDPISGHTALYWYRQSLGQGLEFLIYFQGNSAPDKSGLPSDRFSAERTGGSVSTLTIQRTQQEDSAVYLCASSKILGPNEKLFFGSGTQLSVL.

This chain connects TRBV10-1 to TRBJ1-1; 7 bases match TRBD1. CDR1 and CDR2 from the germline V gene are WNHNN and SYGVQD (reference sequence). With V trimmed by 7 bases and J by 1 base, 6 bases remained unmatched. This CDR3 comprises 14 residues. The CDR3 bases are TGCGCCAGCAATAACCAGGGGGAGAACACTGAAGCTTTCTTT. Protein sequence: CASNNQGENTEAFF.